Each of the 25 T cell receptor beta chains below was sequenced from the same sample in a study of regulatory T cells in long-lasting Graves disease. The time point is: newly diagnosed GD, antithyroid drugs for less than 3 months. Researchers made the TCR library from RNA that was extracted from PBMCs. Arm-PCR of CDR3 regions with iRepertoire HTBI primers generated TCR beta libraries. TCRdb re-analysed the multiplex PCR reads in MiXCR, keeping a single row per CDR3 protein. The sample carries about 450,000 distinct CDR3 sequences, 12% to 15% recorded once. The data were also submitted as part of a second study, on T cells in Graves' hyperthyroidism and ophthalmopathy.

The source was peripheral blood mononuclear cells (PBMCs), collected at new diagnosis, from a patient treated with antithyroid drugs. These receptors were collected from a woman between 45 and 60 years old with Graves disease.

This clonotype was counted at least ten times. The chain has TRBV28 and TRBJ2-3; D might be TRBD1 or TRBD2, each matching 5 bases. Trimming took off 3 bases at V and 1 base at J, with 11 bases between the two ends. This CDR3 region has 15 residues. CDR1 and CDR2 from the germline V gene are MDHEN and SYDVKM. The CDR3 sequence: CASSLPGDGTDTQYF. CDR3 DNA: TGTGCCAGCAGTTTGCCCGGGGACGGCACAGATACGCAGTATTTT.

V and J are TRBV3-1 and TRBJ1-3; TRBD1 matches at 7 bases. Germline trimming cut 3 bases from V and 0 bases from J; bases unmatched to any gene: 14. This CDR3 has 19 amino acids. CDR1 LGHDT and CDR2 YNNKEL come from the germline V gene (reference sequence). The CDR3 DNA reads TGTGCCAGCAGCCATATGGTCATCCGGGACAGAGGCTCTGGAAACACCATATATTTT. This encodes CASSHMVIRDRGSGNTIYF.

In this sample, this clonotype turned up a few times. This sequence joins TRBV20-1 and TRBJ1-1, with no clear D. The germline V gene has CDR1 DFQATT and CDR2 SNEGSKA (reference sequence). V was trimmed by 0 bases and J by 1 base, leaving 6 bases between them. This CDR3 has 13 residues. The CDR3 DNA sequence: TGCAGTGCTAGAGATTTAGCGAACACTGAAGCTTTCTTT. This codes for CSARDLANTEAFF.

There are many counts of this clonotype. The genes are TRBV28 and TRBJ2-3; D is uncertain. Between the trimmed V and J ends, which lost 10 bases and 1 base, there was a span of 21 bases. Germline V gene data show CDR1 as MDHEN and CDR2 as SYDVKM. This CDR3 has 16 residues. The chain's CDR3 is CATNAHVALGTDTQYF. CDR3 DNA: TGTGCCACCAATGCACATGTCGCCCTCGGCACAGATACGCAGTATTTT.

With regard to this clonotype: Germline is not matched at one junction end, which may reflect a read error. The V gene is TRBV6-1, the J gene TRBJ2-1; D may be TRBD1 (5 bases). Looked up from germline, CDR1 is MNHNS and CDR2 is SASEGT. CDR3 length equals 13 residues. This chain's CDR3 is CASSELQGNGQFF. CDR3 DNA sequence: TGTGCCAGCAGTGAACTTCAGGGCAATGGGCAGTTCTTC.

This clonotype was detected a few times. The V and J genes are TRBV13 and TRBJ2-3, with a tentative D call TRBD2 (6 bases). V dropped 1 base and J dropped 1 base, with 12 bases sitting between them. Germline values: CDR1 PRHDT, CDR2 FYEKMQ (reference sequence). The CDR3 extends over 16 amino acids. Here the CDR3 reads CASSLAWRAGTDTQYF. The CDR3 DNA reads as TGTGCCAGCAGCTTAGCCTGGAGGGCTGGCACAGATACGCAGTATTTT.

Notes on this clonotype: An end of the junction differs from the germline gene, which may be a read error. The DNA for the CDR3 is TGTGCCAACAGTGAAGTTATCGGGACTCACCACTTT. This encodes CANSEVIGTHHF. The chain employs TRBV25-1 and TRBJ1-6; a possible D gene is TRBD1 (5 bases). CDR1 is MGHDK, CDR2 SYGVNS, per germline. This CDR3 comprises 12 residues.

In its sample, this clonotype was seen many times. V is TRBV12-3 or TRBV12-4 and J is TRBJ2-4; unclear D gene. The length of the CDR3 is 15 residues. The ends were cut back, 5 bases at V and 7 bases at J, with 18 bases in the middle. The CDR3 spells CASSPRPGEENIQYF. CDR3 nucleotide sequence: TGTGCCAGCAGTCCACGACCCGGCGAGGAGAACATTCAGTACTTC.

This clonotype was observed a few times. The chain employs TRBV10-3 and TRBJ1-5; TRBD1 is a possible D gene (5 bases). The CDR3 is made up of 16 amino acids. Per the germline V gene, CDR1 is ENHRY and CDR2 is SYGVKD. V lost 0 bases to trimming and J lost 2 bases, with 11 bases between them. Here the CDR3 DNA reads TGTGCCATCAGTGAGTCGACCGACAGAGGCAATCAGCCCCAGCATTTT. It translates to CAISESTDRGNQPQHF.

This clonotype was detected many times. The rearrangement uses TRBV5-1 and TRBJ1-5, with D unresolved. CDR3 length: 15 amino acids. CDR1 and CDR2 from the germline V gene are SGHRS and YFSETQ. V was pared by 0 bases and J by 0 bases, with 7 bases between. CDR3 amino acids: CASSLGPNSNQPQHF. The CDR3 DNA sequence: TGCGCCAGCAGCTTGGGGCCTAATAGCAATCAGCCCCAGCATTTT. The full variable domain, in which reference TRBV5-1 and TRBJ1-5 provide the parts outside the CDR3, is KAGVTQTPRYLIKTRGQQVTLSCSPISGHRSVSWYQQTPGQGLQFLFEYFSETQRNKGNFPGRFSGRQFSNSRSEMNVSTLELGDSALYLCASSLGPNSNQPQHFGDGTRLSIL.

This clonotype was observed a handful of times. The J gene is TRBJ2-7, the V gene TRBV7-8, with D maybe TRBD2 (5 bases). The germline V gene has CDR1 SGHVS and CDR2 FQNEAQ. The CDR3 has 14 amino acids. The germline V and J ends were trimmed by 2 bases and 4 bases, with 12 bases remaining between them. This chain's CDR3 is CASSLNSGYYEQYF. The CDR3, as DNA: TGTGCCAGCAGCTTAAACAGCGGATATTACGAGCAGTACTTC.

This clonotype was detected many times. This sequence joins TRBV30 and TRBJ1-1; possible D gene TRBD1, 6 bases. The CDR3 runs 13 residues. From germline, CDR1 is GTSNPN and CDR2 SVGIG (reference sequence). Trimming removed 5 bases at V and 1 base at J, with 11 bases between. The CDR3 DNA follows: TGTGCCTGGTCGGCACAGGGGAACACTGAAGCTTTCTTT. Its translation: CAWSAQGNTEAFF.

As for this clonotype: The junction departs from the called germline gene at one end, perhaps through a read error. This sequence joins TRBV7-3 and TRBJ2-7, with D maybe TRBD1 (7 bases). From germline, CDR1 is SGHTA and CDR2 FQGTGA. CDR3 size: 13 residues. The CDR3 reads CASSLWGAGQLFF. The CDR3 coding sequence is TGTGCCAGCAGCTTATGGGGCGCGGGACAGTTATTCTTC.

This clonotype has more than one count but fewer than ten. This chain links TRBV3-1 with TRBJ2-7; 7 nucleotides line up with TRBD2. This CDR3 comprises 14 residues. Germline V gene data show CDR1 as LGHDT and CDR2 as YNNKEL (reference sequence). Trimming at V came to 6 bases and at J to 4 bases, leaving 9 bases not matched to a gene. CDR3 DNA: TGTGCCAGCAGGGAAAGCGGGATCGGGTACGAGCAGTACTTC. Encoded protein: CASRESGIGYEQYF.

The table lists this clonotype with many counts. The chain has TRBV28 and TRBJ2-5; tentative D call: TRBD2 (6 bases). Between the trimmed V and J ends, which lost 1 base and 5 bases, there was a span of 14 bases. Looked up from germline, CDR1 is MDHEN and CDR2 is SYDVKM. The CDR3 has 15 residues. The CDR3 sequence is CASSLSGPGGETQYF. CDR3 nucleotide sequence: TGTGCCAGCAGTTTATCTGGGCCTGGGGGGGAGACCCAGTACTTC.

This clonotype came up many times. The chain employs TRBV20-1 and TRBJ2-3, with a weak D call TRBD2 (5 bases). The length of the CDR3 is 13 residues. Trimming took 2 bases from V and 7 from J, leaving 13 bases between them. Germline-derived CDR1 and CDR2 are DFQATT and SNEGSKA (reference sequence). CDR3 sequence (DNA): TGCAGTGCTAGAAAACGGACTTCTCATACGCAGTATTTT. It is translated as CSARKRTSHTQYF.

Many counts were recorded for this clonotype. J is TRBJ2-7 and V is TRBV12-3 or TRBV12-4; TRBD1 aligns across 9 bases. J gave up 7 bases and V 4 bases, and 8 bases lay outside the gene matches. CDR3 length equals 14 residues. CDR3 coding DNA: TGTGCCAGCAGTTATTCGGGACAGGGTGGAGAGCAGTACTTC. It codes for CASSYSGQGGEQYF.

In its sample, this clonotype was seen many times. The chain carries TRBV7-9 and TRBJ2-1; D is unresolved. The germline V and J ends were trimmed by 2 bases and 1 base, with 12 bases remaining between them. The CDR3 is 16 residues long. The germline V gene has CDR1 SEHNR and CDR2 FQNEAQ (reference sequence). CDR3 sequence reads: CASSLYPAESYNEQFF. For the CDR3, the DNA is TGTGCCAGCAGCTTATATCCCGCGGAATCCTACAATGAGCAGTTCTTC.

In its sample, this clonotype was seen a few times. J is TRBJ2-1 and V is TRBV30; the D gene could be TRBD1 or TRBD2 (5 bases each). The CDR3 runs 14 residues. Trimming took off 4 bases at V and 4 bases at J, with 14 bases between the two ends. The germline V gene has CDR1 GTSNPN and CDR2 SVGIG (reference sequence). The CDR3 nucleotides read TGTGCCTGGAAAAGGGACGGACAATACAATGAGCAGTTCTTC. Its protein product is CAWKRDGQYNEQFF.

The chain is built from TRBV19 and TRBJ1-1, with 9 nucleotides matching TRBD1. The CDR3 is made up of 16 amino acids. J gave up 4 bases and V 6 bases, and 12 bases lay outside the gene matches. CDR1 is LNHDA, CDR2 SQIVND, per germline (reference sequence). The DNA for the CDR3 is TGTGCCAGTAGCACACCCGGGACAGGGATTTTCACTGAAGCTTTCTTT. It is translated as CASSTPGTGIFTEAFF.

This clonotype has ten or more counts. CDR3 DNA: TGTGCCAGCAGTGATAACCTTCGCCGGGACAGTCAAGAGACCCAGTACTTC. It translates to CASSDNLRRDSQETQYF. The chain links TRBV2 to TRBJ2-5, with 7 bases that match TRBD1. The CDR3 length is 17 residues. The junction had 12 bases not matched to a gene; V was cut back by 3 bases and J by 2 bases. Germline V lookup: CDR1 SNHLY, CDR2 FYNNEI.

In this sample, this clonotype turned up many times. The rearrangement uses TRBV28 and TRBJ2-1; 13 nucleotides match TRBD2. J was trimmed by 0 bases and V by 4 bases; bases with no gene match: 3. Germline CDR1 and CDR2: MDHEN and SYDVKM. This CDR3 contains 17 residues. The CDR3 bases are TGTGCCAGCAGTTCGGGACTAGCGGGAAGCTCCTACAATGAGCAGTTCTTC. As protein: CASSSGLAGSSYNEQFF.

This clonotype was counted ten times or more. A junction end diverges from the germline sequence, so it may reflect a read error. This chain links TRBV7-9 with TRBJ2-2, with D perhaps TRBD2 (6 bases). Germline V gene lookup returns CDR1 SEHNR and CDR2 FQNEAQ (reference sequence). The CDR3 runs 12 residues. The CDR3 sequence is CASSREAGELFF. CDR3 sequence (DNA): TGTGCCAGCAGCAGGGAGGCCGGAGAGCTGTTTTTT. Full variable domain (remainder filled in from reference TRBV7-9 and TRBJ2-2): DTGVSQNPRHKITKRGQNVTFRCDPISEHNRLYWYRQTLGQGPEFLTYFQNEAQLEKSRLLSDRFSAERPKGSFSTLEIQRTEQGDSAMYLCASSREAGELFFGEGSRLTVL.

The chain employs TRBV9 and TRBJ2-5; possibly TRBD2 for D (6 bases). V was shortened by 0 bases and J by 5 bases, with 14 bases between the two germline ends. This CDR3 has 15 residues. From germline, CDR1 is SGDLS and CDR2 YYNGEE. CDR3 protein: CASSVGSSARETQYF. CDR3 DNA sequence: TGTGCCAGCAGCGTAGGGTCTAGCGCACGGGAGACCCAGTACTTC. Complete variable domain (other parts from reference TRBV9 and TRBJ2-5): DSGVTQTPKHLITATGQRVTLRCSPRSGDLSVYWYQQSLDQGLQFLIQYYNGEERAKGNILERFSAQQFPDLHSELNLSSLELGDSALYFCASSVGSSARETQYFGPGTRLLVL.

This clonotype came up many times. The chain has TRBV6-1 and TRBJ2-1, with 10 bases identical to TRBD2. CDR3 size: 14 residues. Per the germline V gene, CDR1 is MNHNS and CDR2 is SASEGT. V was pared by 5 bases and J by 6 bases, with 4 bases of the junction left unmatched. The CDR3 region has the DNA TGTGCCAGCAGTACCGGGACTAGCGTCAATGAGCAGTTCTTC. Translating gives CASSTGTSVNEQFF.